This T cell receptor beta chain was captured by sequencing in a study of immune evolution from preneoplasia to lung adenocarcinoma. Germline-derived CDR1 and CDR2 are SGHTA and FQGNSA. The CDR3 totals 15 residues. The sample holds one count of this clone. Its antigen is as yet unknown. The junction does not match germline at one end; this may be a read error. General observations from the study: Top clone share appeared to fall from AAH through AIS, MIA, adenocarcinoma.

Two lung cancer pathologists independently confirmed each histologic diagnosis. Here immunoSEQ multiplex PCR was the method, and the copy in TCRdb shows in-frame clones only, minus some. The data hold about 5,000 clones, with roughly 83% observed a single time. Sequencing was done on a sample of FFPE minimally invasive lung adenocarcinoma tissue. This sequence originates from a person aged 55-80 years with lung adenocarcinoma. V usage is TRBV7-2 and J usage is TRBJ1-6; D might be TRBD1 (6 bases). CDR3 bases: TGTGCCGGCAGCTTAGATAACAGGGATAATTCACCCCTCCACTTT. It yields the protein CAGSLDNRDNSPLHF.